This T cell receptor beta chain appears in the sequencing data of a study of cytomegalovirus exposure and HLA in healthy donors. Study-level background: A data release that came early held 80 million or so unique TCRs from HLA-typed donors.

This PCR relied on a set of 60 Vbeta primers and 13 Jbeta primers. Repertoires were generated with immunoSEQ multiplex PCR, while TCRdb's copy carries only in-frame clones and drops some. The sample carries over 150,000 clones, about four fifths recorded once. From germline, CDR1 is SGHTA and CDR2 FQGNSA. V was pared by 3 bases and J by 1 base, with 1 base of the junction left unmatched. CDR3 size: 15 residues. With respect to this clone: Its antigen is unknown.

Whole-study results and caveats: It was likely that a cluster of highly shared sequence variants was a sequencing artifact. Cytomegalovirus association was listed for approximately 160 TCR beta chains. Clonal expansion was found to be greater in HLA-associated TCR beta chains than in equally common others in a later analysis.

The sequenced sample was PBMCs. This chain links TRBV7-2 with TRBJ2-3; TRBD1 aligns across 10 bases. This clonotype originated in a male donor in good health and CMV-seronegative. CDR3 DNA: TGTGCCAGCAGCTTCGGACAGGGGGGCACAGATACGCAGTATTTT. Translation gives CASSFGQGGTDTQYF.